A single sample gave rise to the 9 T cell receptor beta chains below, sequenced in a study of shared clonotypes between healthy human individuals. Produced via immunoSEQ multiplex PCR; TCRdb's table is partial and in-frame only. There are 2 million to 2.5 million clones in the sample; around 93% occur only once, and about 0.41% lies in the top ten. The sequencing sample was made of naive CD4+ T cells from PBMCs. Documented subset: CD45RA+ positively selected. The source is a man aged 18 to 30 in good health. Some clones in this sample may be carry-over from other donors' samples.

Concerning this clone: Distinct nucleotide sequences in the sample also encode this CDR3. The chain carries TRBV28 and TRBJ2-7; D unresolved. In germline, CDR1 is MDHEN, CDR2 SYDVKM. V lost 5 bases and J lost 7, with 9 bases in between. This CDR3 has 11 amino acids. The DNA for the CDR3 is TGTGCCAGCAGTCCCCGTGTGGAGCAGTACTTC. It translates to CASSPRVEQYF.

The rearrangement links TRBV6-5 to TRBJ2-5; D perhaps matches TRBD1 (7 bases). Germline loops: CDR1 MNHEY, CDR2 SVGAGI. The CDR3 sequence is 15 residues long. V was trimmed by 2 bases and J by 2 bases, leaving 12 bases between them. The chain's CDR3 is CASSYLAGGQETQYF. CDR3 nucleotides: TGTGCCAGCAGTTACCTCGCAGGGGGGCAAGAGACCCAGTACTTC.

This chain links TRBV6-5 with TRBJ1-1; D gene uncertain. CDR1 MNHEY and CDR2 SVGAGI come from the germline V gene. The CDR3 runs to 15 residues. V was cut by 2 bases and J by 4 bases, with 14 bases left in between. For the CDR3, the DNA is TGTGCCAGCAGTTACCGACCCCGGGGTAGCACTGAAGCTTTCTTT. Translated, it gives CASSYRPRGSTEAFF.

This rearrangement joins TRBV10-3 to TRBJ1-1, with D maybe TRBD1 (6 bases). The V and J ends lost 1 base and 0 bases respectively, with 6 bases between them. The germline V gene encodes CDR1 ENHRY and CDR2 SYGVKD. The CDR3 sequence is 14 residues long. The CDR3 region is CAISEYRVNTEAFF. The CDR3 DNA is TGTGCCATCAGTGAGTACAGGGTGAACACTGAAGCTTTCTTT.

A single count supports this clone. A read error may produce the germline difference seen at one junction end. Other DNA sequences in the sample encode the same CDR3. The chain joins TRBV7-8 to TRBJ2-7; 10 bases fit TRBD2. CDR3 length equals 14 residues. Germline CDR1 SGHVS, CDR2 FQNEAQ. The CDR3, as DNA: TGTGCCAGCAGCCTAGCTAGCGGGAGCTACGAGCAGTACTTC. Translated, it gives CASSLASGSYEQYF.

V is TRBV7-3 and J is TRBJ2-7; the D is unclear. This CDR3 region has 13 residues. Per the germline V gene, CDR1 is SGHTA and CDR2 is FQGTGA. Between the trimmed V and J ends, which lost 5 bases and 0 bases, there was a span of 8 bases. CDR3: CASSRDVSYEQYF. The CDR3 bases are TGTGCCAGCAGCCGAGATGTCTCCTACGAGCAGTACTTC. Full variable domain (remainder filled in from reference TRBV7-3 and TRBJ2-7): GAGVSQTPSNKVTEKGKYVELRCDPISGHTALYWYRQSLGQGPEFLIYFQGTGAADDSGLPNDRFFAVRPEGSVSTLKIQRTERGDSAVYLCASSRDVSYEQYFGPGTRLTVT.

The chain uses TRBV11-2 and TRBJ2-1; 7 positions agree with TRBD2. The germline gives CDR1 SGHAT, CDR2 FQNNGV. This CDR3 contains 17 residues. V gave up 0 bases and J gave up 6 bases; unmatched junction bases: 11. CDR3: CASSLDLFLAVSNEQFF. The CDR3 nucleotides read TGTGCCAGCAGCTTAGATCTCTTCCTAGCGGTAAGCAATGAGCAGTTCTTC.

V and J are TRBV5-1 and TRBJ2-2, with D unresolved. The CDR3 is 16 amino acids. Germline V CDR1 and CDR2: SGHRS, YFSETQ. V was pared by 0 bases and J by 0 bases, with 9 bases between. The CDR3 sequence is CASSLAGRANTGELFF. The CDR3 DNA reads TGCGCCAGCAGCTTGGCCGGAAGGGCGAACACCGGGGAGCTGTTTTTT. Based on the CDR3 plus reference TRBV5-1 and TRBJ2-2, the full variable domain is KAGVTQTPRYLIKTRGQQVTLSCSPISGHRSVSWYQQTPGQGLQFLFEYFSETQRNKGNFPGRFSGRQFSNSRSEMNVSTLELGDSALYLCASSLAGRANTGELFFGEGSRLTVL.

As regards this clone: Other DNA sequences in this sample translate to the same CDR3. The chain has TRBV9 and TRBJ2-5; 11 nucleotides line up with TRBD2. CDR1 is SGDLS, CDR2 YYNGEE, per germline. This CDR3 comprises 15 residues. V shed 0 bases, J shed 4 bases, and the junction held 2 bases outside the gene matches. As DNA, the CDR3 is TGTGCCAGCAGCGTAGCTAGCGGGAGGTCAGAGACCCAGTACTTC. This sequence encodes CASSVASGRSETQYF.